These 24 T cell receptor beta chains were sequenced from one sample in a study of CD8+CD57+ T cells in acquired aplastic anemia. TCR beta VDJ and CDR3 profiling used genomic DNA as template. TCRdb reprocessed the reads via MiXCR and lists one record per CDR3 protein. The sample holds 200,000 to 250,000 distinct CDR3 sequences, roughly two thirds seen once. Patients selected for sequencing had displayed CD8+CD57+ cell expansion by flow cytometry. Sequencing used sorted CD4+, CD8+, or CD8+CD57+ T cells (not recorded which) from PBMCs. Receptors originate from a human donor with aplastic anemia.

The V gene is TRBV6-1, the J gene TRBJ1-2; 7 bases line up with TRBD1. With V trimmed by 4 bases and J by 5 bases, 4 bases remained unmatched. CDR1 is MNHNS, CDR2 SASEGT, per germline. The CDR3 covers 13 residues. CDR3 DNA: TGTGCCAGCAGTGGACAGGGTTCGTATGGCTACACCTTC. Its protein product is CASSGQGSYGYTF.

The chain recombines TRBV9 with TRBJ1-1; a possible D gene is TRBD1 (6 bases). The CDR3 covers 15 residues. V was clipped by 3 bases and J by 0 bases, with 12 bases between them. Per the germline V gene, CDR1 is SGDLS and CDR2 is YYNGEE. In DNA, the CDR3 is TGTGCCAGCAGCGGGGGGGCCAACATGAACACTGAAGCTTTCTTT. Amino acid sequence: CASSGGANMNTEAFF.

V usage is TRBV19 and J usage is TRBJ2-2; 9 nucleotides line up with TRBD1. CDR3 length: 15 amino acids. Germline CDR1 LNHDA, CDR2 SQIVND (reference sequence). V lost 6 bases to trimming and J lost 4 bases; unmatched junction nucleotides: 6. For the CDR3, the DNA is TGTGCCAGTAGAGGATCGGACAGGGGCACCGGGGAGCTGTTTTTT. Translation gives CASRGSDRGTGELFF.

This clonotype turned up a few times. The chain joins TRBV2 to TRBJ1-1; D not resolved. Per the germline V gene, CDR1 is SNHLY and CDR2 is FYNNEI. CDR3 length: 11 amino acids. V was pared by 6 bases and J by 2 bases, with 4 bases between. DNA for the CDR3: TGTGCCAGCAGCGCCAACACTGAAGCTTTCTTT. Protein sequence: CASSANTEAFF.

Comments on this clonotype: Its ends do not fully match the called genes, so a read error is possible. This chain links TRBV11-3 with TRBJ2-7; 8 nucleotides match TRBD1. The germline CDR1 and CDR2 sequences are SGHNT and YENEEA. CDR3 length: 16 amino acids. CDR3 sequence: CASSLRAGGGYYGQYF. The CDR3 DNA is TGTGCCAGCAGCTTACGGGCAGGGGGCGGCTACTACGGGCAGTACTTC.

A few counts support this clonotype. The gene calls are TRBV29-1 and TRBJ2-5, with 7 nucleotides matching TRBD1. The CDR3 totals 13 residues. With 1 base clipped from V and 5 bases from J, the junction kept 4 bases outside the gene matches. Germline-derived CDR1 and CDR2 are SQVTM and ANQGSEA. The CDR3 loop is CSVEGGRGETQYF. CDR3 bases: TGCAGCGTTGAAGGGGGCAGGGGGGAGACCCAGTACTTC.

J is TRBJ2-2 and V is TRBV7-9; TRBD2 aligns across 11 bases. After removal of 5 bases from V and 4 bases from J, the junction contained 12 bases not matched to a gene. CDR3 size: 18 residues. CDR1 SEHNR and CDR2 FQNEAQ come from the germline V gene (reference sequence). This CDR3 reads CASSQALAGGLGTGELFF. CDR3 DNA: TGTGCCAGCAGCCAGGCATTAGCGGGAGGGCTGGGCACCGGGGAGCTGTTTTTT.

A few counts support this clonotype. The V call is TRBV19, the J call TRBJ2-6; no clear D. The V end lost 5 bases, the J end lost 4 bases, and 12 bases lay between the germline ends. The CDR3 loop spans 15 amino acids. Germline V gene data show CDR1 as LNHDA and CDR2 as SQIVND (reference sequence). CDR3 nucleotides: TGTGCCAGTAGTCCGGTGGGGTCAGGGGCCAACGTCCTGACTTTC. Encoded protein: CASSPVGSGANVLTF.

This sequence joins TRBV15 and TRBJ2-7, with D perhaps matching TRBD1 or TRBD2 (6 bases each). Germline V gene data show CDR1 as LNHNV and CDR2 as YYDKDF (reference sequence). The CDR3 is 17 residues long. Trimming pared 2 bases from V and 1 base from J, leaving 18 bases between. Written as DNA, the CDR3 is TGTGCCACCAGCAGAAGGGTTCGGGGGCGTAGGTCCTACGAGCAGTACTTC. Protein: CATSRRVRGRRSYEQYF.

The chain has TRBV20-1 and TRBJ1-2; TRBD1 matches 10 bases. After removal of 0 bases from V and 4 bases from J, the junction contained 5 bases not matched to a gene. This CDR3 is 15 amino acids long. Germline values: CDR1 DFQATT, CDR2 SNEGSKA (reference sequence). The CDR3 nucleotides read TGCAGTGCTAGAGATCTGGGACAGGGGATCTATGGCTACACCTTC. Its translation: CSARDLGQGIYGYTF.

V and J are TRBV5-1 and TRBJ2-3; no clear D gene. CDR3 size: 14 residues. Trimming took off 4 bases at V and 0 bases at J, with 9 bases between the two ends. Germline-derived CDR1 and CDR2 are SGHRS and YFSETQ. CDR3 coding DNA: TGCGCCAGCAGCCCCCCACAGAGCACAGATACGCAGTATTTT. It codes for CASSPPQSTDTQYF.

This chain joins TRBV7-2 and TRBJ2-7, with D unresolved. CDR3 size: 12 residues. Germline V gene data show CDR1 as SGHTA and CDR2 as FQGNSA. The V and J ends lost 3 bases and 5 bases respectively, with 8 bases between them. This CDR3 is CASSFQRHEQYF. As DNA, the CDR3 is TGTGCCAGCAGCTTTCAACGCCACGAGCAGTACTTC. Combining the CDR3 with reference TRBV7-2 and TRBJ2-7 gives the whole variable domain GAGVSQSPSNKVTEKGKDVELRCDPISGHTALYWYRQSLGQGLEFLIYFQGNSAPDKSGLPSDRFSAERTGGSVSTLTIQRTQQEDSAVYLCASSFQRHEQYFGPGTRLTVT.

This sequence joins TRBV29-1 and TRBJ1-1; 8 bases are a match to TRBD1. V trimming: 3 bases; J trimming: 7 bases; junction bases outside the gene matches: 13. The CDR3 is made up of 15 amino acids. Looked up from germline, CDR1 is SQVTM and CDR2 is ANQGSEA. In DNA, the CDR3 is TGCAGCGTTGACTCCTGGGGGACAGGAACCTATGAAGCTTTCTTT. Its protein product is CSVDSWGTGTYEAFF.

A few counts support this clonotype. This chain's CDR3 is CASSPLGAGGYEQYF. CDR3 nucleotide sequence: TGTGCCAGCAGCCCCCTCGGCGCAGGGGGCTACGAGCAGTACTTC. J is TRBJ2-7 and V is TRBV9; 7 positions match TRBD1. This CDR3 is built from 15 residues. V shed 4 bases and J 3 bases; nucleotides not matched to a gene: 10. CDR1 is SGDLS, CDR2 YYNGEE, per germline. Supplemented by reference TRBV9 and TRBJ2-7, the full variable domain reads DSGVTQTPKHLITATGQRVTLRCSPRSGDLSVYWYQQSLDQGLQFLIQYYNGEERAKGNILERFSAQQFPDLHSELNLSSLELGDSALYFCASSPLGAGGYEQYFGPGTRLTVT.

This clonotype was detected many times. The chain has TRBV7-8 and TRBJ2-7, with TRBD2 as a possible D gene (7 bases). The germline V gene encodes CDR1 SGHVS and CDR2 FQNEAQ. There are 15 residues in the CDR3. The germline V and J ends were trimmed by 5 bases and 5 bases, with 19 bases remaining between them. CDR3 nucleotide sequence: TGTGCCAGCAGCCCCCCGGCGGGGGCGCGAGACGAGCAGTACTTC. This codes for CASSPPAGARDEQYF.

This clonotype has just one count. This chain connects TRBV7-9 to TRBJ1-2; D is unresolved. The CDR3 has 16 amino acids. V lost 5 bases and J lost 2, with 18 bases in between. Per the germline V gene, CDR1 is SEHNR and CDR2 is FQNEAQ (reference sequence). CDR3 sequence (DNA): TGTGCCAGCAGCCGAGGAAGGGCAGAAAGCAACTATGGCTACACCTTC. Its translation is CASSRGRAESNYGYTF.

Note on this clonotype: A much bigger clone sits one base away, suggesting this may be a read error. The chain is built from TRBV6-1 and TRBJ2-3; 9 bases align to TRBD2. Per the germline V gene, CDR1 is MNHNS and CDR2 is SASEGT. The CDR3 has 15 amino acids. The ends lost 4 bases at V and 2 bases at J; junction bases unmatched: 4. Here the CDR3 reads CASSVGGGATDTQYF. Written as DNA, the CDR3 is TGTGCCAGCAGTGTAGGCGGGGGGGCCACAGATACGCAGTATTTT.

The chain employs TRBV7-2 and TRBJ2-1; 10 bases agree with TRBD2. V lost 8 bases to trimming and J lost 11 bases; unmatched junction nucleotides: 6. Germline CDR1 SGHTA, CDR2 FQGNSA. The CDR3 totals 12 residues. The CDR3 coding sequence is TGTGCCAGCGGAAAGCGGGAGGGTAAGCAGTTCTTC. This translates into CASGKREGKQFF.

In DNA, the CDR3 is TGTGCCAGCAGTGATCACAGCTCCTACGAGCAGTACTTC. Amino acids: CASSDHSSYEQYF. This sequence joins TRBV2 and TRBJ2-7; D gene uncertain. This CDR3 comprises 13 residues. Germline values: CDR1 SNHLY, CDR2 FYNNEI. Trimming stripped 3 bases from V and 0 bases from J, with 6 bases between. The variable domain in full, completed from reference TRBV2 and TRBJ2-7, reads EPEVTQTPSHQVTQMGQEVILRCVPISNHLYFYWYRQILGQKVEFLVSFYNNEISEKSEIFDDQFSVERPDGSNFTLKIRSTKLEDSAMYFCASSDHSSYEQYFGPGTRLTVT.

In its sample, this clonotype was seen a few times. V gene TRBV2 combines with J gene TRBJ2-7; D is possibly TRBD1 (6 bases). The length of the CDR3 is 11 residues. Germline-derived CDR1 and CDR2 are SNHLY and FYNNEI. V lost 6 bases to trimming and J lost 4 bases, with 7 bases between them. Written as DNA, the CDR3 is TGTGCCAGCAGGGACAGTTACGAGCAGTACTTC. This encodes CASRDSYEQYF.

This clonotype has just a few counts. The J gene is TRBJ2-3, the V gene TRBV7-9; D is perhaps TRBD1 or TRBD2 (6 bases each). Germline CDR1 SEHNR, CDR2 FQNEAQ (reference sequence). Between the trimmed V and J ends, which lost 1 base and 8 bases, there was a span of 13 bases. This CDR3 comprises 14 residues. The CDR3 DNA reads TGTGCCAGCAGCTTAGACGGGGGCGGTAGTACGCAGTATTTT. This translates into CASSLDGGGSTQYF.

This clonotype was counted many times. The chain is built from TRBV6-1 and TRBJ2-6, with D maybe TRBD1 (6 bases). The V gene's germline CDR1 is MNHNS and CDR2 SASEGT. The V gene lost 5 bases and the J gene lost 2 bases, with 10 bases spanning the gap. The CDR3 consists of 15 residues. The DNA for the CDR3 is TGTGCCAGCAGTAGCACAGGGACTGGGGCCAACGTCCTGACTTTC. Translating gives CASSSTGTGANVLTF.

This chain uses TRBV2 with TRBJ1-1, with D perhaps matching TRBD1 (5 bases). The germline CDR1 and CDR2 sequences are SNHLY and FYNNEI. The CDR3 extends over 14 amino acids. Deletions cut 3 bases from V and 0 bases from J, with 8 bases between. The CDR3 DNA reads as TGTGCCAGCAGTGAGACAGTAATGAACACTGAAGCTTTCTTT. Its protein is CASSETVMNTEAFF.

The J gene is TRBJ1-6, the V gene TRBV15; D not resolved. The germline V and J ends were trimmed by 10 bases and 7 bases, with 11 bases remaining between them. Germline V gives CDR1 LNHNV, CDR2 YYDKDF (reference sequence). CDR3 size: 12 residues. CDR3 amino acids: CASRTGNSPLHF. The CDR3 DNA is TGTGCCAGCCGGACGGGGAATTCACCCCTCCACTTT.